The TCR beta chain under discussion was sequenced for a study of shared clonotypes between healthy human individuals. Study-level background: Donors were a couple of women and three men aged 18 to 49. Overall study results and limits: Sharing across four donors was seen in 5% to 5.5% of naive CD4 clonotypes. Compared with clonotypes that all four donors shared, non-shared clonotypes had lower generation probabilities.

For this clone: Its target is unknown.

The data were produced by immunoSEQ multiplex PCR, yet TCRdb's version contains in-frame clones alone and is incomplete. The data show 800,000 or so clones, roughly 96% seen once. This CDR3 contains 17 residues. Between the trimmed V and J ends, which lost 3 bases and 2 bases, there was a span of 19 bases. Germline CDR1 is MGHRA and CDR2 is YSYEKL. CD8 cells classed as naive were CD45RO-negative and positively selected for CCR7, excluding terminally differentiated effector memory CD45RA+ cells. There were no recent acute infections or vaccinations among the donors, who were healthy HIV-negative adults.

The sequence derives from a man aged 25 to 45 in good health. J is TRBJ2-5 and V is TRBV4-1; the D is unclear. The sample consisted of naive CD8+ T cells sorted from blood. CDR3 DNA sequence: TGCGCCAGCAGCCACCCAAGGCCGGCATACGGTCAAGAGACCCAGTACTTC. It specifies CASSHPRPAYGQETQYF.